The 14 T cell receptor beta chains below all came from one sample that was sequenced in a study of cytomegalovirus exposure and HLA in healthy donors. PCR amplification relied on 60 Vbeta primers (plus 13 Jbeta primers). Sequencing was performed with immunoSEQ multiplex PCR; in TCRdb, only in-frame clones are kept and a portion is missing. The repertoire holds 100,000 to 150,000 clones, with approximately 80% as singletons. Material for sequencing was PBMCs. The receptors originated from a young man in good health and CMV-seronegative.

V gene TRBV29-1 combines with J gene TRBJ2-1; 7 bases match TRBD2. V was pared by 5 bases and J by 5 bases, with 12 bases of the junction left unmatched. The germline gives CDR1 SQVTM, CDR2 ANQGSEA. The CDR3 has 15 amino acids. CDR3 sequence reads: CSVWEGRGSNNEQFF. The DNA of the CDR3 is TGCAGCGTTTGGGAGGGACGGGGGAGTAACAATGAGCAGTTCTTC.

The chain employs TRBV19 and TRBJ1-1, with D perhaps matching TRBD1 (5 bases). Germline V gene lookup returns CDR1 LNHDA and CDR2 SQIVND (reference sequence). There are 16 residues in the CDR3. Trimming removed 6 bases at V and 2 bases at J, with 19 bases between. The CDR3 DNA reads TGTGCCAGTAGCACAGGAGGGTTTTGGCCCAACACTGAAGCTTTCTTT. This encodes CASSTGGFWPNTEAFF.

The rearrangement links TRBV5-5 to TRBJ1-4; 9 bases fit TRBD1. CDR3 length: 14 amino acids. Germline CDR1 and CDR2: SGHKS and YYEKEE (reference sequence). V lost 2 bases to trimming and J lost 5 bases; unmatched junction nucleotides: 1. The CDR3 sequence: CASSFGTGNEKLFF. DNA for the CDR3: TGTGCCAGCAGCTTTGGGACAGGGAATGAAAAACTGTTTTTT. Full variable domain (remainder filled in from reference TRBV5-5 and TRBJ1-4): DAGVTQSPTHLIKTRGQQVTLRCSPISGHKSVSWYQQVLGQGPQFIFQYYEKEERGRGNFPDRFSARQFPNYSSELNVNALLLGDSALYLCASSFGTGNEKLFFGSGTQLSVL.

This chain links TRBV6-5 with TRBJ2-7; 9 nucleotides agree with TRBD1. The CDR3 is made up of 15 amino acids. In germline, CDR1 is MNHEY, CDR2 SVGAGI. After removal of 2 bases from V and 3 bases from J, the junction contained 5 bases not matched to a gene. CDR3 protein: CASSYAGQGSYEQYF. The DNA for the CDR3 is TGTGCCAGCAGTTACGCCGGACAGGGGAGCTACGAGCAGTACTTC.

V and J are TRBV7-8 and TRBJ2-5, with D possibly TRBD2 on 5 matching bases. The CDR3 length is 12 residues. Germline V CDR1 and CDR2: SGHVS, FQNEAQ. V was pared by 2 bases and J by 5 bases, with 6 bases between. CDR3 in DNA: TGTGCCAGCAGCTTAATAGCGGAGACCCAGTACTTC. Encoded protein: CASSLIAETQYF.

The chain has TRBV7-3 and TRBJ1-1; 7 positions agree with TRBD1. Germline-derived CDR1 and CDR2 are SGHTA and FQGTGA. The J segment lost 10 bases and the V segment lost 5 bases, leaving 10 bases of the junction unmatched. The CDR3 loop spans 13 amino acids. The CDR3 loop is CASSQLDRDPAFF. The CDR3 DNA is TGTGCCAGCAGCCAACTCGACAGGGACCCAGCTTTCTTT.

The genes are TRBV5-1 and TRBJ1-1; TRBD1 aligns across 7 bases. The germline CDR1 and CDR2 sequences are SGHRS and YFSETQ. V dropped 8 bases and J dropped 1; count of bases not matched to a gene: 5. The CDR3 spans 13 residues. The CDR3 here is CASRQGSNTEAFF. The CDR3 nucleotides are TGCGCCAGTCGACAGGGATCGAACACTGAAGCTTTCTTT. Looking up the rest from reference TRBV5-1 and TRBJ1-1 gives the full variable domain: KAGVTQTPRYLIKTRGQQVTLSCSPISGHRSVSWYQQTPGQGLQFLFEYFSETQRNKGNFPGRFSGRQFSNSRSEMNVSTLELGDSALYLCASRQGSNTEAFFGQGTRLTVV.

The chain recombines TRBV9 with TRBJ1-1, with TRBD1 matching 7 bases. The CDR3 totals 16 residues. Per the germline V gene, CDR1 is SGDLS and CDR2 is YYNGEE. V lost 0 bases and J lost 3; bases outside the gene matches: 8. The CDR3 loop reads CASSVEAAGGHTEAFF. The CDR3 DNA reads TGTGCCAGCAGCGTAGAGGCGGCAGGGGGGCACACTGAAGCTTTCTTT.

This rearrangement joins TRBV9 to TRBJ2-1, with D possibly matching TRBD2 (6 bases). CDR1 SGDLS and CDR2 YYNGEE come from the germline V gene. The CDR3 has 17 amino acids. V lost 2 bases and J lost 8, with 23 bases in between. The CDR3 sequence: CASSVHPGASEGYEQFF. As DNA, the CDR3 is TGTGCCAGCAGCGTTCACCCGGGAGCTAGTGAAGGCTATGAGCAGTTCTTC.

This sequence joins TRBV28 and TRBJ1-6, with D perhaps TRBD1 (6 bases). The V gene lost 7 bases and the J gene lost 0 bases, with 10 bases spanning the gap. Germline V CDR1 and CDR2: MDHEN, SYDVKM. The length of the CDR3 is 15 residues. CDR3 bases: TGTGCCAGCATGCAGGGGAGCTCCTATAATTCACCCCTCCACTTT. Translating gives CASMQGSSYNSPLHF. The entire variable domain, with the rest obtained from reference TRBV28 and TRBJ1-6, is as follows: DVKVTQSSRYLVKRTGEKVFLECVQDMDHENMFWYRQDPGLGLRLIYFSYDVKMKEKGDIPEGYSVSREKKERFSLILESASTNQTSMYLCASMQGSSYNSPLHFGNGTRLTVT.

To note about this clone: This CDR3 is also generated by other DNA sequences in the sample. The J gene is TRBJ2-7, the V gene TRBV9, with 8 bases aligning to TRBD1. CDR1 is SGDLS, CDR2 YYNGEE, per germline. Trimming at V came to 0 bases and at J to 2 bases, leaving 1 base not matched to a gene. The CDR3 runs 14 residues. For the CDR3, the DNA is TGTGCCAGCAGCGTAGGGGACAGGCCCTACGAGCAGTACTTC. Its translation is CASSVGDRPYEQYF.

The V gene is TRBV14, the J gene TRBJ1-3, with TRBD1 identical over 7 bases. After removal of 1 base from V and 0 bases from J, the junction contained 0 bases not matched to a gene. This CDR3 has 15 amino acids. CDR1 and CDR2 (germline): SGHDN, FVKESK. The CDR3 bases are TGTGCCAGCAGCCAAGGACAGGGCTCTGGAAACACCATATATTTT. This sequence encodes CASSQGQGSGNTIYF.

The rearrangement joins TRBV7-9 to TRBJ2-5; 8 bases are a match to TRBD2. Germline values: CDR1 SEHNR, CDR2 FQNEAQ (reference sequence). V gave up 3 bases and J gave up 4 bases; unmatched junction bases: 7. The CDR3 consists of 15 residues. CDR3 in DNA: TGTGCCAGCAGCTTTCCAGCGGGGGAGGGAGAGACCCAGTACTTC. This encodes CASSFPAGEGETQYF. The full variable domain, in which reference TRBV7-9 and TRBJ2-5 provide the parts outside the CDR3, is DTGVSQNPRHKITKRGQNVTFRCDPISEHNRLYWYRQTLGQGPEFLTYFQNEAQLEKSRLLSDRFSAERPKGSFSTLEIQRTEQGDSAMYLCASSFPAGEGETQYFGPGTRLLVL.

This clone has just one count. The CDR3 reads CASSPPGTPSYEQYF. In DNA form, the CDR3 reads TGTGCCAGCAGTCCACCCGGGACACCCTCCTACGAGCAGTACTTC. V is TRBV27 and J is TRBJ2-7; D might be TRBD1 (6 bases). The V and J ends lost 5 bases and 0 bases respectively, with 14 bases between them. Looked up from germline, CDR1 is MNHEY and CDR2 is SMNVEV (reference sequence). The CDR3 contains 15 residues.